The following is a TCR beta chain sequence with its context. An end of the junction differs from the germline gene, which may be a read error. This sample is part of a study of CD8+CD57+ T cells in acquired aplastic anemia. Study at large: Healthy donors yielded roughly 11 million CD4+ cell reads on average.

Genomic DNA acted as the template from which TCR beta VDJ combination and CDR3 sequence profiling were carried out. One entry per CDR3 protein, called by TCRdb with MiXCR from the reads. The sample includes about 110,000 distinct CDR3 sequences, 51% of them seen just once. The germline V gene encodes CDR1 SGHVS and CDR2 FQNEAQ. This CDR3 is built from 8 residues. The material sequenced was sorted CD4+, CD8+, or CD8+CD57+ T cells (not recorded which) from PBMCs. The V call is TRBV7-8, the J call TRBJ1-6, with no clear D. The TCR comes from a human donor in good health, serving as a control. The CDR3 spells CASSPHDF. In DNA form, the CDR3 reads TGTGCCAGCAGCCCCCACGACTTT.